This entry lists 21 T cell receptor beta chains sequenced from one sample in a study of identical twins. One entry per CDR3 protein results from TCRdb running MiXCR on the 5' RACE reads. The table includes 1.5 million to 2 million distinct CDR3 sequences, less than 40% detected once. Material: cord blood. The receptors were sampled from a newborn girl in good health.

Comment on this clonotype: Relative to the germline gene, one junction end is altered; a read error may explain this. The rearrangement joins TRBV12-3 or TRBV12-4 to TRBJ2-3; 7 nucleotides agree with TRBD1. The CDR3 has 14 residues. This CDR3 reads CASSPRQGIDMQYF. CDR3 bases: TGTGCCAGCAGTCCACGACAGGGAATAGATATGCAGTATTTT.

This clonotype has more than one count but fewer than ten. The chain couples TRBV6-2 or TRBV6-3 to TRBJ2-7; a weak D match, TRBD2 (5 bases). The CDR3 spans 11 residues. Germline V gives CDR1 MNHEY, CDR2 SVGEGT. Between the trimmed V and J ends, which lost 11 bases and 1 base, there was a span of 9 bases. The DNA for the CDR3 is TGTGCCGGCGGGCAATCCTACGAGCAGTACTTC. This translates into CAGGQSYEQYF.

CDR3 DNA sequence: TGTGCCAGCAGTTTCCCCTGGGACTACTACAATGAGCAGTTCTTC. Protein sequence: CASSFPWDYYNEQFF. The chain recombines TRBV12-3 or TRBV12-4 with TRBJ2-1; 7 nucleotides line up with TRBD2. J gave up 3 bases and V 3 bases, and 5 bases lay outside the gene matches. There are 15 residues in the CDR3.

This chain uses TRBV3-1 with TRBJ1-5, with 8 bases fitting TRBD1. CDR1 is LGHDT and CDR2 is YNNKEL in the germline V gene (reference sequence). J gave up 7 bases and V 1 base, and 9 bases lay outside the gene matches. This CDR3 spans 16 amino acids. Here the CDR3 DNA reads TGTGCCAGCAGCCAAGGGGGGAGGACAGGGAGGCAGCCCCAGCATTTT. Protein: CASSQGGRTGRQPQHF.

This clonotype came up many times. The genes are TRBV4-2 and TRBJ2-3, with D uncertain. Trimming took 0 bases from V and 5 from J, leaving 12 bases between them. The CDR3 is 15 residues long. Germline V lookup: CDR1 LGHNA, CDR2 YNFKEQ. CDR3 region: CASSQDLGGKDTQYF. The CDR3 nucleotides read TGTGCCAGCAGCCAAGATCTGGGTGGTAAAGATACGCAGTATTTT.

This clonotype has more than one count but fewer than ten. The CDR3 bases are TGTGCCAGCAGCTTAGTGTTTCCGCCCCTTGGGGGCAATGAGCAGTTCTTC. Residues: CASSLVFPPLGGNEQFF. V and J are TRBV7-2 and TRBJ2-1; the D gene could be TRBD1 or TRBD2 (5 bases each). The CDR3 runs to 17 residues. CDR1 and CDR2 (germline): SGHTA, FQGNSA. V was shortened by 1 base and J by 6 bases, with 19 bases between the two germline ends.

This chain uses TRBV5-1 with TRBJ2-7; maybe TRBD2 (6 bases). CDR1 SGHRS and CDR2 YFSETQ come from the germline V gene. V was trimmed by 3 bases and J by 0 bases, leaving 13 bases between them. The CDR3 length is 15 residues. The DNA of the CDR3 is TGCGCCAGCAGCTGGAATAGCGGCCACTCCTACGAGCAGTACTTC. Protein sequence: CASSWNSGHSYEQYF.

The sample holds a few counts of this clonotype. The chain carries TRBV7-2 and TRBJ2-3; weak D call: TRBD2 (5 bases). The CDR3 is made up of 15 amino acids. Germline V CDR1 and CDR2: SGHTA, FQGNSA. V gave up 1 base and J gave up 1 base, with 9 bases separating them. The CDR3 nucleotides are TGTGCCAGCAGCTTAGTAGCGAGGCGCACAGATACGCAGTATTTT. It specifies CASSLVARRTDTQYF.

This clonotype turned up a few times. The chain combines TRBV10-3 with TRBJ1-1, with 8 bases fitting TRBD1. The V gene end was trimmed by 10 bases and the J gene end by 4 bases; junction bases not matched to a gene: 2. Germline-derived CDR1 and CDR2 are ENHRY and SYGVKD. CDR3 size: 11 residues. The CDR3 DNA reads as TGTGCCACCACAGGGGGCACTGAAGCTTTCTTT. As protein: CATTGGTEAFF.

This chain links TRBV12-3 or TRBV12-4 with TRBJ2-2; D ambiguous. The CDR3 runs 13 residues. V was trimmed by 2 bases and J by 6 bases, leaving 7 bases between them. CDR3 bases: TGTGCCAGCAGTTTAAAGTGGGCCGGGGAGCTGTTTTTT. The encoded protein is CASSLKWAGELFF.

This clonotype occurred a few times. The chain has TRBV28 and TRBJ1-2, with a weak D call TRBD1 (6 bases). Germline V gives CDR1 MDHEN, CDR2 SYDVKM. The CDR3 contains 13 residues. V lost 6 bases and J 5 bases, leaving 13 bases between the germline ends. CDR3 sequence reads: CASRGAETYGYTF. CDR3 in DNA: TGTGCCAGCAGGGGGGCAGAAACTTATGGCTACACCTTC.

This clonotype was recorded a few times. The CDR3, as DNA: TGCGCCAGCAGCTTGGCTGACAGGGGAGATGAAAAACTGTTTTTT. It encodes CASSLADRGDEKLFF. V is TRBV5-1 and J is TRBJ1-4; TRBD1 agrees at 8 bases. The CDR3 covers 15 residues. The ends lost 0 bases at V and 6 bases at J; junction bases unmatched: 4. CDR1 is SGHRS and CDR2 is YFSETQ in the germline V gene.

V is TRBV12-3 or TRBV12-4 and J is TRBJ2-5; D perhaps matches TRBD1 (5 bases). V dropped 5 bases and J dropped 1 base, with 11 bases sitting between them. CDR3 length: 14 amino acids. CDR3 bases: TGTGCCAGCAGTCCCCAGGGCCGCCAAGAGACCCAGTACTTC. As protein: CASSPQGRQETQYF.

The chain has TRBV27 and TRBJ2-1; the D gene is possibly TRBD2 (6 bases). V was clipped by 6 bases and J by 2 bases, with 17 bases between them. From germline, CDR1 is MNHEY and CDR2 SMNVEV (reference sequence). The CDR3 runs to 16 residues. This CDR3 is CASRLLLAITYNEQFF. CDR3 nucleotide sequence: TGTGCCAGCAGGTTGCTACTAGCTATAACCTACAATGAGCAGTTCTTC.

The CDR3: CARLRDRGNDEQYF. CDR3 nucleotide sequence: TGTGCCAGACTCCGGGACAGGGGAAATGACGAGCAGTACTTC. The V gene is TRBV21-1, the J gene TRBJ2-7; TRBD1, the D gene given by the table, was not confirmed from the DNA. TRBV21-1 counts as a pseudogene. CDR3 size: 14 residues.

V is TRBV5-1 and J is TRBJ2-1; D is undetermined. V lost 4 bases and J lost 2, with 13 bases in between. Germline CDR1 SGHRS, CDR2 YFSETQ. CDR3 length: 15 amino acids. The CDR3 nucleotides are TGCGCCAGCAGCCCAGAGACGATAACCTACAATGAGCAGTTCTTC. Translated: CASSPETITYNEQFF.

The chain uses TRBV7-9 and TRBJ1-2; maybe TRBD1 (5 bases). Germline CDR1 reads SEHNR; CDR2 reads FQNEAQ (reference sequence). The CDR3 loop spans 15 amino acids. V lost 3 bases to trimming and J lost 4 bases, with 15 bases between them. The CDR3 is CASSLGDGGFYGYTF. The CDR3, as DNA: TGTGCCAGCAGCTTGGGGGATGGCGGGTTCTATGGCTACACCTTC.

The chain has TRBV6-1 and TRBJ1-1, with 8 bases lining up with TRBD1. Trimming took 0 bases from V and 11 from J; bases not matched to a gene: 5. This CDR3 comprises 13 residues. In germline, CDR1 is MNHNS, CDR2 SASEGT. The DNA of the CDR3 is TGTGCCAGCAGTGAAGCCCGGACAGGGTACGCTTTCTTT. Its translation: CASSEARTGYAFF.

The chain links TRBV11-2 to TRBJ2-1; 7 positions match TRBD1. The germline V gene encodes CDR1 SGHAT and CDR2 FQNNGV. V lost 2 bases to trimming and J lost 6 bases; unmatched junction nucleotides: 10. The CDR3 loop spans 16 amino acids. CDR3: CASSLSQGSAGNEQFF. CDR3 coding DNA: TGTGCCAGCAGCTTATCACAGGGGTCGGCGGGCAATGAGCAGTTCTTC.

This chain joins TRBV4-2 and TRBJ1-2; D is possibly TRBD1 (5 bases). CDR3 length: 15 amino acids. V lost 4 bases to trimming and J lost 3 bases, with 15 bases between them. Germline assignment: CDR1 LGHNA and CDR2 YNFKEQ. The CDR3 is CASSRDLVWDYGYTF. CDR3 in DNA: TGTGCCAGCAGCCGGGACCTGGTCTGGGACTATGGCTACACCTTC.

Points on this clonotype: Sequence at one end of the junction differs from germline and may be a read error. The chain has TRBV20-1 and TRBJ2-3, with no clear D. The CDR3 is 10 amino acids. From germline, CDR1 is DFQATT and CDR2 SNEGSKA (reference sequence). Written as DNA, the CDR3 is TGCATTGCTACTATGGGTACGCAGTATTTT. It specifies CIATMGTQYF.